This TCR beta chain was retrieved from a study of blood T cell repertoires in COVID-19. Study as a whole: Specimens from acute and convalescent COVID-19 originated in the United States, Italy and Spain.

In the original workflow: Reference gene primer amplification yielded estimated nucleated cell counts. Profiling relied on immunoSEQ multiplex PCR, and the TCRdb table lists in-frame clones only, not all of them. The DNA gave D and trimming, while V, J and clone size come from that table. The data hold around 400,000 clones, with over 80% observed a single time. This CDR3 has 13 residues. With 5 bases clipped from V and 7 bases from J, the junction kept 6 bases outside the gene matches. Per the germline V gene, CDR1 is LNHDA and CDR2 is SQIVND (reference sequence). Membership in each cohort depended on participant-reported clinical history. All recovered Cohort 3 donors got two negative PCRs, got clearance, or saw symptom resolution.

This rearrangement joins TRBV19 to TRBJ1-2; 8 nucleotides line up with TRBD1. The specimen sequenced was PBMCs or T cells enriched from blood (not recorded which). This receptor was taken from a woman aged 45 to 65 who had recovered from COVID-19. The CDR3 here is CASSSRGRLGYTF. For the CDR3, the DNA is TGTGCCAGTAGTTCCAGGGGGCGTCTTGGCTACACCTTC.